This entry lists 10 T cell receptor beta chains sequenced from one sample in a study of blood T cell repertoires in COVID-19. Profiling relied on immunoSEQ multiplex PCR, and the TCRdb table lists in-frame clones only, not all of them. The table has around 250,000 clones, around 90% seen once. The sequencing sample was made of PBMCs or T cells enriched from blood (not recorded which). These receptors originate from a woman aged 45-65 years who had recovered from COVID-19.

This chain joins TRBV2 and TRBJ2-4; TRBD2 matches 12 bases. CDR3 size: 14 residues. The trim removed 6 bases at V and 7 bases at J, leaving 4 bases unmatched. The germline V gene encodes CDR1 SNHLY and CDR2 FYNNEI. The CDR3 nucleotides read TGTGCCAGCAGCGAGACTAGCGGGAGTAACATTCAGTACTTC. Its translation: CASSETSGSNIQYF.

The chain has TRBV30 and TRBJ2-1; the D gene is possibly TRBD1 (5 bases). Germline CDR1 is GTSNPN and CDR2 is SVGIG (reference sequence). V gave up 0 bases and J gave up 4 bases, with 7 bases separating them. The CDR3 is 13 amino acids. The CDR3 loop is CAWSVQGYNEQFF. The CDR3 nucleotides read TGTGCCTGGAGTGTTCAGGGATACAATGAGCAGTTCTTC.

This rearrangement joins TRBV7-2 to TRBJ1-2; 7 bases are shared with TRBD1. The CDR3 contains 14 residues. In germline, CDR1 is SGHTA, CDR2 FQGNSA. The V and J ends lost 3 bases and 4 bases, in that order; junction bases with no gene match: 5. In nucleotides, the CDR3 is TGTGCCAGCAGCTTCGGACAGGACCTCTATGGCTACACCTTC. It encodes CASSFGQDLYGYTF.

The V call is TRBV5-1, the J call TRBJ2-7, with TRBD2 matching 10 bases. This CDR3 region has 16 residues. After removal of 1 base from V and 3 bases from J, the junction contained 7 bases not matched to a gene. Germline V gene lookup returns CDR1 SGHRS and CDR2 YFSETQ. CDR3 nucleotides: TGCGCCAGCAGCTTGTCTAGCGGGAGCTCTAGCTACGAGCAGTACTTC. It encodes CASSLSSGSSSYEQYF.

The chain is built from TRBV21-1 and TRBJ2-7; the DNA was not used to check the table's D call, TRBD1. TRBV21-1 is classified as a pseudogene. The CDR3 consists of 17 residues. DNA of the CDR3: TGTGCCAGCAGCCTTGGGGTCGACAGGTTTAGGGTTTACGAGCAGTACTTC. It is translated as CASSLGVDRFRVYEQYF.

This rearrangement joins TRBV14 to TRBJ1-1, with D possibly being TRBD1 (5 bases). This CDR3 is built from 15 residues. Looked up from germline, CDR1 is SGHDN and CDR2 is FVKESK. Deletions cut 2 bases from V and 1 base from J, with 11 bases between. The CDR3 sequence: CASSQYRRGNTEAFF. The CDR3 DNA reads TGTGCCAGCAGCCAATACAGGAGAGGGAACACTGAAGCTTTCTTT.

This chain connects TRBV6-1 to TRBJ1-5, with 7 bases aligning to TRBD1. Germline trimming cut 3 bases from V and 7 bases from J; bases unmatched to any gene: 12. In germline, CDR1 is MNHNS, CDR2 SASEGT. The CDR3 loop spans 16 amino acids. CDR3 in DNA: TGTGCCAGCAGTGACCTTACAGGGGTTGCTTCACAGCCCCAGCATTTT. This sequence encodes CASSDLTGVASQPQHF.

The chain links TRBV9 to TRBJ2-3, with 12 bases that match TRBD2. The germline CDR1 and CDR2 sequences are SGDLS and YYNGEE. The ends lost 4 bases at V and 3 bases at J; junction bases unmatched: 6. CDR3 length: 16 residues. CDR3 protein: CASSPRLAGVTDTQYF. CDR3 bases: TGTGCCAGCAGCCCCAGACTAGCGGGAGTTACAGATACGCAGTATTTT.

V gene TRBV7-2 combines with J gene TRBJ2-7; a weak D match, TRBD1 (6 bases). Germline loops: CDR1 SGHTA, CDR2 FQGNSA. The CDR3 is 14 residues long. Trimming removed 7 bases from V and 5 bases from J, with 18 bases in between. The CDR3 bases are TGTGCCAGCACATCCGGGGCACACAGGGACGAGCAGTACTTC. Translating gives CASTSGAHRDEQYF.

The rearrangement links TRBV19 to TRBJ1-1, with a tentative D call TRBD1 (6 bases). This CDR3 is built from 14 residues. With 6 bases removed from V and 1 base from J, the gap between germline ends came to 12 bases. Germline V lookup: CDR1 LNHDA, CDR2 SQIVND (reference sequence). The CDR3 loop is CASRYRERNTEAFF. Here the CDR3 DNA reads TGTGCCAGTAGATACAGGGAAAGGAACACTGAAGCTTTCTTT.